One and the same sample provided the 32 T cell receptor beta chains below, sequenced in a study of Ad26.COV2.S vaccination and SARS-CoV-2 variants (dated by TCRdb to about 2021). The method behind the library was the immunoSEQ multiplex PCR assay. Sourced from immuneACCESS, this table was stored by TCRdb with only in-frame sequences that have V and J called. A share of the clones is absent; for the studies checked, an unresolved V gene accounts for under half, and the remainder has no known explanation. The sample table shows 300,000 to 500,000 clones, and roughly nine tenths are seen once. The top ten constitute roughly 3.2% of the sample. Taken with the paper, the label for treatment or condition translates to: approximately 18 received Ad26.COV2.S at low or high dose, single or two shots; about 5 received placebo; per-sample allocation not given. Repertoires of vaccine and placebo recipients were sequenced from samples collected on day 63 after the first injection.

The input for sequencing was peripheral blood, taken in a trial of Ad26.COV2.S vaccine versus placebo. The receptors stem from a person aged 18-60 years who received the Ad26.COV2.S COVID-19 vaccine or a placebo.

J is TRBJ2-7 and V is TRBV6-5; no clear D. The length of the CDR3 is 11 residues. Trimming removed 2 bases at V and 7 bases at J, with 6 bases between. CDR1 and CDR2 (germline): MNHEY, SVGAGI. The CDR3 spells CASSYEGEQYF. For the CDR3, the DNA is TGTGCCAGCAGTTACGAAGGGGAGCAGTACTTC.

This chain links TRBV4-2 with TRBJ2-5; tentatively, D is TRBD2 (5 bases). This CDR3 is 15 amino acids long. CDR1 and CDR2 from the germline V gene are LGHNA and YNFKEQ. The ends were cut back, 1 base at V and 4 bases at J, with 13 bases in the middle. CDR3: CASSQAEGIGETQYF. The CDR3 coding sequence is TGTGCCAGCAGCCAAGCCGAGGGCATAGGAGAGACCCAGTACTTC.

This chain uses TRBV15 with TRBJ1-2; D is undetermined. V lost 5 bases to trimming and J lost 5 bases, with 12 bases between them. The CDR3 spans 13 residues. CDR1 is LNHNV, CDR2 YYDKDF, per germline (reference sequence). The CDR3 DNA follows: TGTGCCACCAGCGTAACTCGAGTTTATGGCTACACCTTC. Amino acid sequence: CATSVTRVYGYTF. Full variable domain (outside the CDR3, taken from reference TRBV15 and TRBJ1-2): DAMVIQNPRYQVTQFGKPVTLSCSQTLNHNVMYWYQQKSSQAPKLLFHYYDKDFNNEADTPDNFQSRRPNTSFCFLDIRSPGLGDTAMYLCATSVTRVYGYTFGSGTRLTVV.

This clone occurred once. The genes are TRBV4-3 and TRBJ1-2; 7 nucleotides line up with TRBD1. Trimming removed 5 bases from V and 7 bases from J; junction bases left unmatched: 7. CDR1 and CDR2 from the germline V gene are LGHNA and YSLEER. CDR3 length: 13 residues. The CDR3 is CASSVTGSFGYTF. The CDR3 nucleotides are TGCGCCAGCAGCGTGACAGGGAGTTTTGGCTACACCTTC.

The rearrangement joins TRBV9 to TRBJ1-5; D gene ambiguous. V dropped 0 bases and J dropped 0 bases, with 13 bases sitting between them. The germline V gene has CDR1 SGDLS and CDR2 YYNGEE. The CDR3 totals 17 residues. CDR3 sequence reads: CASSVGGNTYSNQPQHF. The CDR3 DNA is TGTGCCAGCAGCGTAGGGGGAAACACCTATAGCAATCAGCCCCAGCATTTT. Based on the CDR3 plus reference TRBV9 and TRBJ1-5, the full variable domain is DSGVTQTPKHLITATGQRVTLRCSPRSGDLSVYWYQQSLDQGLQFLIQYYNGEERAKGNILERFSAQQFPDLHSELNLSSLELGDSALYFCASSVGGNTYSNQPQHFGDGTRLSIL.

V gene TRBV11-2 combines with J gene TRBJ2-3; 9 bases agree with TRBD2. This CDR3 is 15 amino acids long. CDR1 and CDR2 from the germline V gene are SGHAT and FQNNGV. V shed 4 bases, J shed 2 bases, and the junction held 4 bases outside the gene matches. For the CDR3, the DNA is TGTGCCAGCAGCTCGCTAGCGGGGAACACAGATACGCAGTATTTT. This gives the protein CASSSLAGNTDTQYF.

V is TRBV7-2 and J is TRBJ1-1, with a possible D match to TRBD1 (6 bases). The CDR3 has 14 amino acids. The ends were cut back, 5 bases at V and 3 bases at J, with 13 bases in the middle. Germline V CDR1 and CDR2: SGHTA, FQGNSA. In nucleotides, the CDR3 is TGTGCCAGCAGCATCCGGAGGGGGGACACTGAAGCTTTCTTT. It encodes CASSIRRGDTEAFF. Full variable domain (missing parts from reference TRBV7-2 and TRBJ1-1): GAGVSQSPSNKVTEKGKDVELRCDPISGHTALYWYRQSLGQGLEFLIYFQGNSAPDKSGLPSDRFSAERTGGSVSTLTIQRTQQEDSAVYLCASSIRRGDTEAFFGQGTRLTVV.

V usage is TRBV29-1 and J usage is TRBJ2-2; 13 bases are shared with TRBD2. V lost 4 bases to trimming and J lost 0 bases; unmatched junction nucleotides: 5. There are 17 residues in the CDR3. Germline CDR1 and CDR2: SQVTM and ANQGSEA. The DNA for the CDR3 is TGCAGCGTTGGGGGACTAGCGGGGACCCCGAACACCGGGGAGCTGTTTTTT. Residues: CSVGGLAGTPNTGELFF.

The V and J genes are TRBV10-3 and TRBJ1-5; no firm D call. This CDR3 contains 14 residues. Deletions cut 0 bases from V and 4 bases from J, with 7 bases between. Germline V gives CDR1 ENHRY, CDR2 SYGVKD. CDR3 region: CAISESLGNQPQHF. The CDR3 bases are TGTGCCATCAGTGAGTCGCTCGGGAATCAGCCCCAGCATTTT.

The V call is TRBV19, the J call TRBJ1-1, with D unresolved. Deletions cut 6 bases from V and 1 base from J, with 12 bases between. The germline gives CDR1 LNHDA, CDR2 SQIVND (reference sequence). CDR3 length equals 14 residues. CDR3 sequence reads: CASRTGEENTEAFF. The CDR3 DNA reads TGTGCCAGTAGAACCGGGGAGGAGAACACTGAAGCTTTCTTT.

The chain recombines TRBV2 with TRBJ2-7; D is uncertain. The CDR3 covers 12 residues. CDR1 SNHLY and CDR2 FYNNEI come from the germline V gene. V dropped 1 base and J dropped 3 bases, with 4 bases sitting between them. The CDR3 here is CASSEDIYEQYF. The DNA of the CDR3 is TGTGCCAGCAGTGAAGATATCTACGAGCAGTACTTC.

The rearrangement uses TRBV2 and TRBJ2-3; D unclear. Germline V lookup: CDR1 SNHLY, CDR2 FYNNEI. The CDR3 is 12 amino acids. V was trimmed by 2 bases and J by 3 bases, leaving 3 bases between them. The CDR3 here is CASSELTDTQYF. CDR3 nucleotide sequence: TGTGCCAGCAGTGAATTAACAGATACGCAGTATTTT. Together with reference TRBV2 and TRBJ2-3, the CDR3 gives the full variable domain: EPEVTQTPSHQVTQMGQEVILRCVPISNHLYFYWYRQILGQKVEFLVSFYNNEISEKSEIFDDQFSVERPDGSNFTLKIRSTKLEDSAMYFCASSELTDTQYFGPGTRLTVL.

CDR3 loop: CASSLTRSTRVQYF. The CDR3 DNA sequence: TGTGCCAGCAGCTTAACGCGGAGTACTAGGGTGCAGTACTTC. The rearrangement uses TRBV5-4 and TRBJ2-7; D is possibly TRBD2 (5 bases). The V gene's germline CDR1 is SGHNT and CDR2 YYREEE (reference sequence). V was cut by 2 bases and J by 9 bases, with 18 bases left in between. The CDR3 covers 14 residues.

This rearrangement joins TRBV5-6 to TRBJ2-2, with D perhaps matching TRBD2 (5 bases). The germline V gene has CDR1 SGHDT and CDR2 YYEEEE. The CDR3 is 16 residues long. V was clipped by 4 bases and J by 2 bases, with 15 bases between them. The CDR3 protein is CASSGRALPNTGELFF. DNA for the CDR3: TGTGCCAGCAGCGGGAGAGCCCTACCAAACACCGGGGAGCTGTTTTTT.

This chain joins TRBV4-1 and TRBJ1-4, with D uncertain. The CDR3 contains 14 residues. V lost 4 bases, J lost 0 bases, and 6 bases lay in between. Germline V gene sequence: CDR1 MGHRA, CDR2 YSYEKL. The CDR3 region is CASSPTATNEKLFF. The CDR3 DNA sequence: TGCGCCAGCAGCCCAACTGCAACTAATGAAAAACTGTTTTTT.

The chain couples TRBV11-2 to TRBJ2-3; either TRBD1 or TRBD2 may fit D (5 bases each). The CDR3 totals 15 residues. The ends were cut back, 3 bases at V and 6 bases at J, with 16 bases in the middle. The germline V gene encodes CDR1 SGHAT and CDR2 FQNNGV. The DNA of the CDR3 is TGTGCCAGCAGCTTGATTGGAACGGGGCTCGATACGCAGTATTTT. Protein: CASSLIGTGLDTQYF.

This clone was recorded once. The CDR3 protein is CASSLAGGSPDNYGYTF. Here the CDR3 DNA reads TGCGCCAGCAGCTTGGCAGGGGGCTCCCCCGATAACTATGGCTACACCTTC. This chain links TRBV5-1 with TRBJ1-2; 8 bases agree with TRBD1. The V and J ends lost 0 bases and 1 base, in that order; junction bases with no gene match: 8. This CDR3 has 17 residues. Germline V gene sequence: CDR1 SGHRS, CDR2 YFSETQ.

The CDR3 spells CASSQQGNGANVLTF. CDR3 DNA: TGTGCCAGCAGCCAACAGGGAAATGGGGCCAACGTCCTGACTTTC. The genes are TRBV7-6 and TRBJ2-6; tentative D call: TRBD1 (6 bases). V lost 5 bases and J 3 bases, leaving 11 bases between the germline ends. The CDR3 totals 15 residues. Germline assignment: CDR1 SGHVS and CDR2 FNYEAQ.

The chain recombines TRBV12-3 or TRBV12-4 with TRBJ2-7; tentatively, D is TRBD1 (7 bases). V lost 6 bases and J 6 bases, leaving 15 bases between the germline ends. The CDR3 sequence is 13 residues long. The CDR3 spells CASSIYQGGEQYF. The CDR3, as DNA: TGTGCCAGCAGCATATACCAGGGGGGCGAGCAGTACTTC.

This rearrangement joins TRBV5-1 to TRBJ1-4, with TRBD1 matching over 7 bases. In germline, CDR1 is SGHRS, CDR2 YFSETQ. The CDR3 loop spans 15 amino acids. Germline trimming cut 3 bases from V and 4 bases from J; bases unmatched to any gene: 6. The CDR3 coding sequence is TGCGCCAGCAGCTGGAGGGGGCAAGTTAATGAAAAACTGTTTTTT. This codes for CASSWRGQVNEKLFF.

The genes are TRBV3-1 (or the pseudogene TRBV3-2) and TRBJ1-1; D ambiguous. Germline V lookup: CDR1 LGHDT, CDR2 YNNKEL (reference sequence). This CDR3 region has 14 residues. The V end lost 4 bases, the J end lost 0 bases, and 9 bases lay between the germline ends. The CDR3 DNA follows: TGTGCCAGCAGCCTAATAGGAGTGAACACTGAAGCTTTCTTT. As protein: CASSLIGVNTEAFF.

This rearrangement joins TRBV6-5 to TRBJ2-3; 8 nucleotides line up with TRBD2. Germline V gives CDR1 MNHEY, CDR2 SVGAGI. The V and J ends lost 6 bases and 1 base, in that order; junction bases with no gene match: 3. The CDR3 covers 14 residues. The CDR3 reads CASRVSGGTDTQYF. CDR3 in DNA: TGTGCCAGCAGGGTTAGCGGGGGCACAGATACGCAGTATTTT.

With respect to this clone: Other DNA sequences from this sample encode an identical CDR3 as well. This sequence joins TRBV11-2 and TRBJ2-1; 7 positions agree with TRBD2. The germline gives CDR1 SGHAT, CDR2 FQNNGV. The CDR3 spans 15 residues. After removal of 6 bases from V and 2 bases from J, the junction contained 7 bases not matched to a gene. The CDR3: CASSLGGGPYNEQFF. CDR3 in DNA: TGTGCCAGCAGTCTTGGGGGGGGACCCTACAATGAGCAGTTCTTC.

The chain is built from TRBV5-5 and TRBJ1-4, with no clear D. The CDR3 spans 15 residues. CDR1 SGHKS and CDR2 YYEKEE come from the germline V gene (reference sequence). V was shortened by 2 bases and J by 0 bases, with 8 bases between the two germline ends. The CDR3 is CASSFDPTTNEKLFF. CDR3 sequence (DNA): TGTGCCAGCAGCTTTGACCCCACAACTAATGAAAAACTGTTTTTT. Variable domain in full (rest from reference TRBV5-5 and TRBJ1-4): DAGVTQSPTHLIKTRGQQVTLRCSPISGHKSVSWYQQVLGQGPQFIFQYYEKEERGRGNFPDRFSARQFPNYSSELNVNALLLGDSALYLCASSFDPTTNEKLFFGSGTQLSVL.

The chain has TRBV5-5 and TRBJ1-2; a weak D match, TRBD1 (5 bases). Trimming cost V 0 bases and J 3 bases, with 9 bases left between them. The germline CDR1 and CDR2 sequences are SGHKS and YYEKEE (reference sequence). This CDR3 comprises 14 residues. The CDR3 region is CASSLDPGDYGYTF. The CDR3 region has the DNA TGTGCCAGCAGCTTGGATCCGGGGGACTATGGCTACACCTTC.

The CDR3 loop reads CASSTYGGEKTQYF. CDR3 bases: TGTGCCAGCAGCACTTACGGGGGGGAAAAGACCCAGTACTTC. The V and J genes are TRBV3-1 (or the pseudogene TRBV3-2) and TRBJ2-5; 8 nucleotides agree with TRBD2. The V segment lost 5 bases and the J segment 6 bases; nucleotides outside the gene matches: 8. This CDR3 has 14 amino acids. The germline CDR1 and CDR2 sequences are LGHDT and YNNKEL (reference sequence).

The V gene is TRBV3-1 (or the pseudogene TRBV3-2), the J gene TRBJ1-1; D gene ambiguous. The length of the CDR3 is 12 residues. Trimming took 2 bases from V and 8 from J, leaving 9 bases between them. Germline values: CDR1 LGHDT, CDR2 YNNKEL (reference sequence). CDR3 DNA sequence: TGTGCCAGCAGCCAAAATAGAAGAGAAGCTTTCTTT. Its protein product is CASSQNRREAFF.

The chain recombines TRBV7-2 with TRBJ2-7; 8 nucleotides line up with TRBD2. V gave up 5 bases and J gave up 0 bases; unmatched junction bases: 6. Germline values: CDR1 SGHTA, CDR2 FQGNSA. The CDR3 runs 15 residues. The CDR3 here is CASSLQRGSSYEQYF. The CDR3 region has the DNA TGTGCCAGCAGCCTGCAGCGGGGGAGCTCCTACGAGCAGTACTTC.

The V and J genes are TRBV6-5 and TRBJ1-2; no firm D call. The V end was cut by 0 bases, the J end by 3 bases, with 11 bases between. CDR3 size: 15 residues. CDR1 MNHEY and CDR2 SVGAGI come from the germline V gene. The DNA for the CDR3 is TGTGCCAGCAGTTACTCTACGGCAGGAGACTATGGCTACACCTTC. Protein product: CASSYSTAGDYGYTF.

The chain carries TRBV5-1 and TRBJ2-7, with 7 bases fitting TRBD1. V was clipped by 4 bases and J by 0 bases; unmatched bases: 10. The CDR3 is 16 amino acids. Per the germline V gene, CDR1 is SGHRS and CDR2 is YFSETQ. The CDR3: CASSPNRGRSSYEQYF. DNA of the CDR3: TGCGCCAGCAGCCCCAACAGGGGCCGGAGCTCCTACGAGCAGTACTTC.

This rearrangement joins TRBV4-1 to TRBJ1-5; D might be TRBD1 (5 bases). Trimming took 1 base from V and 0 from J, leaving 16 bases between them. Germline V CDR1 and CDR2: MGHRA, YSYEKL. CDR3 size: 18 residues. In DNA, the CDR3 is TGCGCCAGCAGCCAAGGGGGGGGAGAACAGAGTAGCAATCAGCCCCAGCATTTT. This codes for CASSQGGGEQSSNQPQHF.

The genes are TRBV5-4 and TRBJ1-5; D unresolved. V lost 0 bases and J lost 7, with 8 bases in between. Germline V gene lookup returns CDR1 SGHNT and CDR2 YYREEE (reference sequence). The CDR3 has 13 residues. CDR3 in DNA: TGTGCCAGCAGCTTGGCTCCGGGGCAGCCCCAGCATTTT. Its translation: CASSLAPGQPQHF. The full variable domain, in which reference TRBV5-4 and TRBJ1-5 provide the parts outside the CDR3, is ETGVTQSPTHLIKTRGQQVTLRCSSQSGHNTVSWYQQALGQGPQFIFQYYREEENGRGNFPPRFSGLQFPNYSSELNVNALELDDSALYLCASSLAPGQPQHFGDGTRLSIL.